The next 3 T cell receptor beta chains were all read from a single sample in a study of blood T cells in healthy people across ages. A sample-barcoded 5' primer and a J-beta primer mix were used in a second PCR of about 7 to 12 cycles. TCRdb reanalysed the 5' RACE reads using MiXCR and keeps one entry per CDR3 protein. Here the sample spans approximately 850,000 distinct CDR3 sequences, about 62% being singletons. The sample comprised blood. The receptor set was obtained from a man aged 30 to 39 in good health.

The DNA for the CDR3 is TGTGCCAGCAGCTTATACTGGTACCAAGAGACCCAGTACTTC. Its protein product is CASSLYWYQETQYF. The V and J genes are TRBV7-2 and TRBJ2-5; D call uncertain. The germline V gene encodes CDR1 SGHTA and CDR2 FQGNSA. Trimming removed 2 bases from V and 0 bases from J, with 7 bases in between. CDR3 size: 14 residues. Complete variable domain (other parts from reference TRBV7-2 and TRBJ2-5): GAGVSQSPSNKVTEKGKDVELRCDPISGHTALYWYRQSLGQGLEFLIYFQGNSAPDKSGLPSDRFSAERTGGSVSTLTIQRTQQEDSAVYLCASSLYWYQETQYFGPGTRLLVL.

This clonotype was seen repeatedly, ten times or more. This chain connects TRBV29-1 to TRBJ2-3; TRBD2 matches 7 bases. Germline assignment: CDR1 SQVTM and CDR2 ANQGSEA. This CDR3 contains 12 residues. V shed 3 bases and J 3 bases; nucleotides not matched to a gene: 0. CDR3 sequence: CSVDGRTDTQYF. CDR3 DNA sequence: TGCAGCGTTGACGGGAGGACAGATACGCAGTATTTT.

The chain joins TRBV15 to TRBJ2-3; D ambiguous. CDR3 length: 16 residues. Germline V lookup: CDR1 LNHNV, CDR2 YYDKDF (reference sequence). V was pared by 1 base and J by 2 bases, with 13 bases between. DNA of the CDR3: TGTGCCACCAGCAGAGTGGCTCCCCCGCACACAGATACGCAGTATTTT. This sequence encodes CATSRVAPPHTDTQYF.